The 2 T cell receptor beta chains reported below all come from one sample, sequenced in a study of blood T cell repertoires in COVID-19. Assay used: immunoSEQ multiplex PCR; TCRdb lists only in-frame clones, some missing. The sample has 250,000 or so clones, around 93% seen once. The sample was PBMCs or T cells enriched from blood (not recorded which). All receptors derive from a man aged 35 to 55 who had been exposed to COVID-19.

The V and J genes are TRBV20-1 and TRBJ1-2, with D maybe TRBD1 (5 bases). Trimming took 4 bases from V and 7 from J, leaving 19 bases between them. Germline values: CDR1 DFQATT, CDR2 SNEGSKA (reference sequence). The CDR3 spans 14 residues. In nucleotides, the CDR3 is TGCAGTGCTAATGATCCGACAGCCTTTCGTGGCTACACCTTC. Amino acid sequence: CSANDPTAFRGYTF.

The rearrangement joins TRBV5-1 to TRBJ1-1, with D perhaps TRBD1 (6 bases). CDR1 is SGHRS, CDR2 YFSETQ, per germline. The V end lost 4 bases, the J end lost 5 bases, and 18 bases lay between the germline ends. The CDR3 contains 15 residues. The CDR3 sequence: CASSVPGGGQTEAFF. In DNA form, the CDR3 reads TGCGCCAGCAGCGTACCCGGCGGGGGGCAAACTGAAGCTTTCTTT.